These 28 T cell receptor beta chains were all obtained from the same sample, sequenced in a study of beta chain features in type 1 diabetes (dated by TCRdb to the late 2010s). Library construction relied on the immunoSEQ multiplex PCR assay. The entire amount of isolated RNA was reverse transcribed using the High Capacity cDNA Reverse Transcription Kit, so the sequenced TCRB transcripts were expressed ones. The immuneACCESS repertoire file appears here via TCRdb, limited to in-frame rearrangements. These files lack a portion of the clones; in checked studies, under half of the deficit traces to unresolved V genes, and the cause of the others is not known. This sample holds just over 600,000 clones; about a sixth were observed only once. More than 0.08% of the sample lies in the top ten. Sequencing was done on a sample of naive CD4+ T cells from blood. The cell subset or site tag for this specimen amounts to: true naive CD4+ T cells. All receptors derive from a man between 18 and 29 years old in good health.

This clone has a handful of counts. J is TRBJ2-2 and V is TRBV5-1; the D gene is possibly TRBD1 (6 bases). The CDR3 length is 15 residues. CDR1 is SGHRS and CDR2 is YFSETQ in the germline V gene. The V end lost 0 bases, the J end lost 1 base, and 7 bases lay between the germline ends. The DNA for the CDR3 is TGCGCCAGCAGCTTGGACAGGGTGAACACCGGGGAGCTGTTTTTT. This gives the protein CASSLDRVNTGELFF. Full variable domain (rest looked up from reference TRBV5-1 and TRBJ2-2): KAGVTQTPRYLIKTRGQQVTLSCSPISGHRSVSWYQQTPGQGLQFLFEYFSETQRNKGNFPGRFSGRQFSNSRSEMNVSTLELGDSALYLCASSLDRVNTGELFFGEGSRLTVL.

This rearrangement joins TRBV9 to TRBJ2-2; the D is unclear. The CDR3 consists of 15 residues. Looked up from germline, CDR1 is SGDLS and CDR2 is YYNGEE. V lost 0 bases to trimming and J lost 1 base, with 7 bases between them. This CDR3 reads CASSVGTENTGELFF. As DNA, the CDR3 is TGTGCCAGCAGCGTAGGGACGGAGAACACCGGGGAGCTGTTTTTT.

This clone was observed many times. The chain carries TRBV7-9 and TRBJ2-3; 9 nucleotides match TRBD1. The CDR3 contains 14 residues. The germline V gene encodes CDR1 SEHNR and CDR2 FQNEAQ (reference sequence). Unmatched junction bases numbered 2, after V lost 6 bases and J lost 1 base. This CDR3 reads CASRRDRGTDTQYF. The CDR3, as DNA: TGTGCCAGCAGGCGGGACAGGGGCACAGATACGCAGTATTTT.

This clone was counted between two and nine times. V is TRBV19 and J is TRBJ2-1; 13 positions agree with TRBD2. V dropped 1 base and J dropped 0; count of bases not matched to a gene: 6. This CDR3 region has 19 residues. Germline CDR1 and CDR2: LNHDA and SQIVND (reference sequence). Here the CDR3 DNA reads TGTGCCAGTAGTATAGGGACTAGCGGGGGTTTGAGCTCCTACAATGAGCAGTTCTTC. It is translated as CASSIGTSGGLSSYNEQFF.

This clone was counted only a few times. This chain uses TRBV4-2 with TRBJ2-1; TRBD2 agrees at 9 bases. This CDR3 is 14 amino acids long. J lost 6 bases, V lost 0 bases, and 0 bases had no gene match. Germline values: CDR1 LGHNA, CDR2 YNFKEQ. The CDR3 sequence: CASSQEGLANEQFF. CDR3 bases: TGTGCCAGCAGCCAAGAGGGACTAGCCAATGAGCAGTTCTTC.

The J gene is TRBJ2-1, the V gene TRBV7-2; TRBD1 agrees at 7 bases. Germline assignment: CDR1 SGHTA and CDR2 FQGNSA. V lost 5 bases and J lost 4; bases outside the gene matches: 2. This CDR3 region has 13 residues. The CDR3 is CASSQGQYNEQFF. For the CDR3, the DNA is TGTGCCAGCAGCCAGGGACAGTACAATGAGCAGTTCTTC.

This clone was seen more than once but under ten times. The chain couples TRBV2 to TRBJ2-5; 9 nucleotides line up with TRBD2. V was pared by 7 bases and J by 5 bases, with 11 bases of the junction left unmatched. Per the germline V gene, CDR1 is SNHLY and CDR2 is FYNNEI. This CDR3 contains 15 residues. The CDR3 nucleotides are TGTGCCAGCACTAAGGATAGCGGGAGTCGGGAGACCCAGTACTTC. Protein: CASTKDSGSRETQYF.

The chain is built from TRBV7-9 and TRBJ1-2; perhaps TRBD1 as D (5 bases). The CDR3 extends over 13 amino acids. The V end was cut by 3 bases, the J end by 10 bases, with 15 bases between. Germline V gene sequence: CDR1 SEHNR, CDR2 FQNEAQ (reference sequence). The CDR3 protein is CASSFRTPSTYTF. The CDR3 DNA reads as TGTGCCAGCAGCTTCCGGACACCCAGTACCTACACCTTC. Full variable domain (rest looked up from reference TRBV7-9 and TRBJ1-2): DTGVSQNPRHKITKRGQNVTFRCDPISEHNRLYWYRQTLGQGPEFLTYFQNEAQLEKSRLLSDRFSAERPKGSFSTLEIQRTEQGDSAMYLCASSFRTPSTYTFGSGTRLTVV.

This clone was picked up a small number of times. This chain links TRBV28 with TRBJ2-7; a weak D match, TRBD1 (6 bases). CDR1 is MDHEN and CDR2 is SYDVKM in the germline V gene. Trimming left V 5 bases short and J 3 bases short, with 17 bases between. The CDR3 is 15 amino acids. The CDR3 bases are TGTGCCAGCAGTCCCGGGACATTTGGCTACTACGAGCAGTACTTC. It specifies CASSPGTFGYYEQYF.

This clone was detected only a few times. V is TRBV27 and J is TRBJ2-5; D call uncertain. Trimming shortened V by 4 bases and J by 5 bases, and 14 bases separated the two germline ends. Per the germline V gene, CDR1 is MNHEY and CDR2 is SMNVEV (reference sequence). The CDR3 consists of 14 residues. Here the CDR3 reads CASSSGVWSETQYF. CDR3 sequence (DNA): TGTGCCAGCAGTTCAGGAGTGTGGTCGGAGACCCAGTACTTC.

This rearrangement joins TRBV2 to TRBJ1-2, with a weak D call TRBD1 (5 bases). The V gene lost 4 bases and the J gene lost 6 bases, with 12 bases spanning the gap. Germline-derived CDR1 and CDR2 are SNHLY and FYNNEI. The CDR3 sequence is 13 residues long. The CDR3: CASSVIGDNGYTF. In DNA, the CDR3 is TGTGCCAGCAGTGTAATAGGGGATAATGGCTACACCTTC.

This clone was detected a few times. This chain uses TRBV28 with TRBJ1-5; tentative D call: TRBD1 (5 bases). Per germline, CDR1 MDHEN and CDR2 SYDVKM. V shed 6 bases and J shed 4 bases, with 10 bases lying between them. CDR3 length: 13 amino acids. CDR3: CASRNRRNQPQHF. The CDR3 region has the DNA TGTGCCAGCAGAAACAGGCGAAATCAGCCCCAGCATTTT.

For this clone: Distinct nucleotide sequences in the sample also encode this CDR3. This chain links TRBV7-9 with TRBJ2-5, with D hard to call. V lost 4 bases to trimming and J lost 5 bases, with 5 bases between them. Germline V gene lookup returns CDR1 SEHNR and CDR2 FQNEAQ (reference sequence). The CDR3 contains 11 residues. This CDR3 is CASSSVETQYF. The DNA for the CDR3 is TGTGCCAGCAGCTCTGTCGAGACCCAGTACTTC.

The chain uses TRBV10-3 and TRBJ2-5, with TRBD1 as a possible D gene (6 bases). Trimming left V 3 bases short and J 5 bases short, with 13 bases between. Germline values: CDR1 ENHRY, CDR2 SYGVKD. CDR3 size: 14 residues. Here the CDR3 reads CAISDANRAETQYF. CDR3 sequence (DNA): TGTGCCATCAGTGACGCCAACAGGGCTGAGACCCAGTACTTC.

This clone was seen more than once but under ten times. The V and J genes are TRBV7-9 and TRBJ2-1, with 9 bases aligning to TRBD2. This CDR3 spans 17 amino acids. Germline V lookup: CDR1 SEHNR, CDR2 FQNEAQ (reference sequence). V shed 7 bases and J 0 bases; nucleotides not matched to a gene: 10. CDR3 nucleotide sequence: TGTGCCAGCAAACCCAAGTCTAGCGGGGACTCCTACAATGAGCAGTTCTTC. Translated: CASKPKSSGDSYNEQFF.

The chain joins TRBV7-6 to TRBJ1-2; no definite D call. Germline CDR1 SGHVS, CDR2 FNYEAQ. The CDR3 covers 14 residues. Trimming left V 4 bases short and J 2 bases short, with 11 bases between. CDR3 in DNA: TGTGCCAGCAGCTCTTACAAGGACAACTATGGCTACACCTTC. It encodes CASSSYKDNYGYTF.

J is TRBJ2-2 and V is TRBV19, with unresolved D. Germline V CDR1 and CDR2: LNHDA, SQIVND (reference sequence). This CDR3 spans 15 amino acids. V lost 6 bases and J lost 2, with 13 bases in between. CDR3 sequence reads: CASRPFAVNTGELFF. In nucleotides, the CDR3 is TGTGCCAGTAGACCCTTTGCAGTCAACACCGGGGAGCTGTTTTTT.

The chain carries TRBV5-1 and TRBJ2-3, with 8 bases fitting TRBD2. Germline CDR1 is SGHRS and CDR2 is YFSETQ. J gave up 2 bases and V 0 bases, and 5 bases lay outside the gene matches. CDR3 length: 16 residues. CDR3 loop: CASSLAAGVLTDTQYF. In nucleotides, the CDR3 is TGCGCCAGCAGCTTGGCAGCGGGGGTGCTCACAGATACGCAGTATTTT.

This clone was detected only a few times. The chain joins TRBV7-8 to TRBJ1-5; tentatively, D is TRBD1 (6 bases). CDR3 length: 16 amino acids. V was cut by 0 bases and J by 3 bases, with 12 bases left in between. Germline values: CDR1 SGHVS, CDR2 FQNEAQ. This CDR3 is CASSLAREGDNQPQHF. Written as DNA, the CDR3 is TGTGCCAGCAGCTTAGCTCGGGAGGGGGACAATCAGCCCCAGCATTTT.

The chain combines TRBV25-1 with TRBJ2-7, with D possibly TRBD2 on 6 matching bases. CDR1 is MGHDK and CDR2 is SYGVNS in the germline V gene. V was cut by 6 bases and J by 2 bases, with 20 bases left in between. The CDR3 spans 16 residues. The CDR3 bases are TGTGCCAGCAGCCGGGGACCGGGACCGGGGGCCTACGAGCAGTACTTC. Translation: CASSRGPGPGAYEQYF.

This clone was seen a few times. The sample carries other DNA sequences with the same CDR3. The chain employs TRBV2 and TRBJ2-7; 9 positions match TRBD1. V lost 4 bases, J lost 1 base, and 2 bases stayed unmatched. The germline V gene encodes CDR1 SNHLY and CDR2 FYNNEI. The CDR3 spans 14 residues. CDR3 sequence: CASSVGTGSYEQYF. CDR3 coding DNA: TGTGCCAGCAGTGTTGGGACAGGGTCCTACGAGCAGTACTTC.

In its sample, this clone was seen once. The chain joins TRBV7-9 to TRBJ1-2; 10 bases fit TRBD1. The V gene end was trimmed by 5 bases and the J gene end by 4 bases; junction bases not matched to a gene: 7. Per the germline V gene, CDR1 is SEHNR and CDR2 is FQNEAQ (reference sequence). This CDR3 has 15 residues. The CDR3 loop is CASSDPGQGFYGYTF. CDR3 nucleotides: TGTGCCAGCAGCGACCCGGGACAGGGGTTCTATGGCTACACCTTC.

This clone has more than one count but fewer than ten. The chain uses TRBV7-3 and TRBJ1-1; D call uncertain. Germline V gives CDR1 SGHTA, CDR2 FQGTGA. This CDR3 has 14 amino acids. The V end was cut by 2 bases, the J end by 2 bases, with 9 bases between. This CDR3 reads CASSLVTGNTEAFF. CDR3 DNA: TGTGCCAGCAGCTTAGTCACCGGCAACACTGAAGCTTTCTTT.

There are a few counts of this clone. CDR3: CASFLAAAADTQYF. As DNA, the CDR3 is TGCGCCAGCTTCCTTGCGGCAGCAGCGGATACGCAGTATTTT. J is TRBJ2-3 and V is TRBV5-1; D call uncertain. The CDR3 has 14 residues. Per germline, CDR1 SGHRS and CDR2 YFSETQ. V dropped 7 bases and J dropped 6 bases, with 18 bases sitting between them. Full variable domain (remainder filled in from reference TRBV5-1 and TRBJ2-3): KAGVTQTPRYLIKTRGQQVTLSCSPISGHRSVSWYQQTPGQGLQFLFEYFSETQRNKGNFPGRFSGRQFSNSRSEMNVSTLELGDSALYLCASFLAAAADTQYFGPGTRLTVL.

The chain recombines TRBV19 with TRBJ1-5; D ambiguous. There are 17 residues in the CDR3. Per germline, CDR1 LNHDA and CDR2 SQIVND (reference sequence). Trimming pared 1 base from V and 1 base from J, leaving 14 bases between. In DNA, the CDR3 is TGTGCCAGTAGTATAGTCCCACAACCGGCAAGCAATCAGCCCCAGCATTTT. This gives the protein CASSIVPQPASNQPQHF.

The CDR3 DNA reads as TGTGCCAGCGCCGGCGGACCTTCCTACAATGAGCAGTTCTTC. Residues: CASAGGPSYNEQFF. V gene TRBV7-3 combines with J gene TRBJ2-1; D not certain. V lost 8 bases and J 1 base, leaving 12 bases between the germline ends. The CDR3 sequence is 14 residues long. Germline V gene sequence: CDR1 SGHTA, CDR2 FQGTGA.

This clone appeared a few times. This sequence joins TRBV7-2 and TRBJ1-2; 8 positions match TRBD1. V dropped 5 bases and J dropped 8; count of bases not matched to a gene: 13. The CDR3 is 15 amino acids. Germline V CDR1 and CDR2: SGHTA, FQGNSA. The CDR3: CASSHYRQGARGYTF. As DNA, the CDR3 is TGTGCCAGCAGCCACTACCGGCAGGGGGCTCGGGGCTACACCTTC.

This clone was seen just once. V and J are TRBV2 and TRBJ1-3; D is undetermined. The CDR3 runs 14 residues. V shed 4 bases and J shed 1 base, with 8 bases lying between them. In germline, CDR1 is SNHLY, CDR2 FYNNEI. Written as DNA, the CDR3 is TGTGCCAGCAGTGGAGGCTTGTCTGGAAACACCATATATTTT. Amino acid sequence: CASSGGLSGNTIYF. Full variable domain (outside the CDR3, taken from reference TRBV2 and TRBJ1-3): EPEVTQTPSHQVTQMGQEVILRCVPISNHLYFYWYRQILGQKVEFLVSFYNNEISEKSEIFDDQFSVERPDGSNFTLKIRSTKLEDSAMYFCASSGGLSGNTIYFGEGSWLTVV.